This TCR beta chain comes out of a study of cytomegalovirus exposure and HLA in healthy donors. Trimming took 0 bases from V and 8 from J, leaving 19 bases between them. In germline, CDR1 is SGHAT, CDR2 FQNNGV. CDR3 length equals 16 residues. Study-wide results and caveats: As was reported, the classifier diagnosed cytomegalovirus status with high specificity and sensitivity.

PCR amplification relied on 60 Vbeta primers (plus 13 Jbeta primers). Here immunoSEQ multiplex PCR was the method, and the copy in TCRdb shows in-frame clones only, minus some. The sample lists 150,000 to 200,000 clones, 75% to 85% occurring once. For this clone: No antigen is known for it.

This clonotype was obtained from a boy between 10 and 17 years old in good health and CMV-seronegative. The genes are TRBV11-2 and TRBJ1-2, with D possibly being TRBD1 (5 bases). The sequenced material came from PBMCs. Here the CDR3 DNA reads TGTGCCAGCAGCTTAGATCACAACAGGCCAAGAGAGGGCTACACCTTC. Its protein product is CASSLDHNRPREGYTF.